Below are 18 T cell receptor beta chains sequenced from a single sample in a study of shared clonotypes between healthy human individuals. TCRdb keeps only in-frame clones here, not all; method: immunoSEQ multiplex PCR. The data contain more than 2,000,000 clones, more than 85% of them seen just once; the ten biggest clones take up approximately 0.4%. Sequenced input: naive CD4+ T cells from PBMCs. Subset in this sample: CD45RA+ positively selected. The receptor source for this set is a man in his late teens or twenties in good health. Some clones in this sample may be carry-over from other donors' samples.

This clone was detected only once. The chain joins TRBV21-1 to TRBJ2-3; the table's D call of TRBD1 was not tested on the DNA. TRBV21-1 is labeled a pseudogene. CDR3 size: 16 residues. This chain's CDR3 is CASSKALAGHKQPEYF. In DNA, the CDR3 is TGTGCCAGCAGCAAAGCGCTCGCAGGCCACAAGCAACCTGAGTATTTT.

This rearrangement joins TRBV28 to TRBJ1-2; D might be TRBD1 (5 bases). The V end was cut by 5 bases, the J end by 3 bases, with 13 bases between. Germline CDR1 is MDHEN and CDR2 is SYDVKM. CDR3 length: 14 residues. CDR3 DNA sequence: TGTGCCAGCAGTCCCGGGGACCGCGACTATGGCTACACCTTC. It encodes CASSPGDRDYGYTF.

The chain employs TRBV23-1 and TRBJ2-7; 7 nucleotides agree with TRBD2. TRBV23-1 is known as an ORF, though its function is uncertain. J was trimmed by 2 bases and V by 2 bases; bases with no gene match: 6. The CDR3 covers 15 residues. The CDR3 loop is CASSQVSGRPYEQYF. The CDR3 nucleotides read TGCGCCAGCAGTCAAGTCTCCGGGAGGCCCTACGAGCAGTACTTC.

The V gene is TRBV20-1, the J gene TRBJ2-2, with TRBD2 as a possible D gene (5 bases). The CDR3 is 11 amino acids. CDR1 is DFQATT and CDR2 is SNEGSKA in the germline V gene (reference sequence). V shed 3 bases and J shed 8 bases, with 7 bases lying between them. The CDR3 spells CSASGVGELFF. The CDR3 bases are TGCAGTGCTAGCGGGGTGGGGGAGCTGTTTTTT.

This clone was seen a single time. The chain uses TRBV5-1 and TRBJ1-5, with 8 bases fitting TRBD1. Looked up from germline, CDR1 is SGHRS and CDR2 is YFSETQ. J gave up 6 bases and V 4 bases, and 6 bases lay outside the gene matches. The CDR3 spans 14 residues. CDR3 in DNA: TGCGCCAGCAGCGACGGACAGGGTAGTCAGCCCCAGCATTTT. Translated: CASSDGQGSQPQHF. Full variable domain (remainder filled in from reference TRBV5-1 and TRBJ1-5): KAGVTQTPRYLIKTRGQQVTLSCSPISGHRSVSWYQQTPGQGLQFLFEYFSETQRNKGNFPGRFSGRQFSNSRSEMNVSTLELGDSALYLCASSDGQGSQPQHFGDGTRLSIL.

This clone has only one observation. The chain employs TRBV9 and TRBJ2-1; 7 positions match TRBD1. J gave up 2 bases and V 3 bases, and 20 bases lay outside the gene matches. The length of the CDR3 is 20 residues. Looked up from germline, CDR1 is SGDLS and CDR2 is YYNGEE. The CDR3 reads CASSALLLTGTASPYNEQFF. The CDR3 DNA reads as TGTGCCAGCAGCGCCCTGCTACTAACCGGGACAGCTTCTCCCTACAATGAGCAGTTCTTC.

On this clone itself: Other DNA sequences within the sample encode an identical CDR3. The chain recombines TRBV19 with TRBJ1-3; D unclear. Per germline, CDR1 LNHDA and CDR2 SQIVND (reference sequence). CDR3 length: 12 residues. The germline V and J ends were trimmed by 5 bases and 0 bases, with 2 bases remaining between them. The CDR3 bases are TGTGCCAGTAGTTACTCTGGAAACACCATATATTTT. Translation gives CASSYSGNTIYF. The complete variable domain, with remaining parts taken from reference TRBV19 and TRBJ1-3, reads DGGITQSPKYLFRKEGQNVTLSCEQNLNHDAMYWYRQDPGQGLRLIYYSQIVNDFQKGDIAEGYSVSREKKESFPLTVTSAQKNPTAFYLCASSYSGNTIYFGEGSWLTVV.

The chain joins TRBV18 to TRBJ1-2; 7 bases align to TRBD1. The CDR3 is 15 amino acids. Per the germline V gene, CDR1 is KGHSH and CDR2 is LQKENI. V gave up 5 bases and J gave up 4 bases; unmatched junction bases: 10. The CDR3, as DNA: TGTGCCAGCTCATCGGAAGTCCCAGGGGGCTATGGCTACACCTTC. Amino acid sequence: CASSSEVPGGYGYTF.

The rearrangement links TRBV28 to TRBJ2-5; 10 bases are shared with TRBD2. Looked up from germline, CDR1 is MDHEN and CDR2 is SYDVKM. The CDR3 runs to 13 residues. The junction had 2 bases not matched to a gene; V was cut back by 7 bases and J by 3 bases. This CDR3 is CASTGLAEETQYF. The CDR3 DNA is TGTGCCAGCACTGGACTAGCGGAAGAGACCCAGTACTTC. Looking up the rest from reference TRBV28 and TRBJ2-5 gives the full variable domain: DVKVTQSSRYLVKRTGEKVFLECVQDMDHENMFWYRQDPGLGLRLIYFSYDVKMKEKGDIPEGYSVSREKKERFSLILESASTNQTSMYLCASTGLAEETQYFGPGTRLLVL.

This sequence joins TRBV7-7 and TRBJ2-3; D possibly corresponds to TRBD1 (6 bases). The CDR3 runs 16 residues. CDR1 SSHAT and CDR2 FNYEAQ come from the germline V gene (reference sequence). V gave up 5 bases and J gave up 1 base, with 16 bases separating them. The CDR3 loop reads CASSSNTGLGTDTQYF. CDR3 nucleotide sequence: TGTGCCAGCAGCAGCAATACAGGGTTAGGCACAGATACGCAGTATTTT.

The chain combines TRBV18 with TRBJ2-3; 10 bases fit TRBD2. Trimming removed 3 bases from V and 4 bases from J; junction bases left unmatched: 4. This CDR3 contains 15 residues. CDR1 and CDR2 from the germline V gene are KGHSH and LQKENI. CDR3 coding DNA: TGTGCCAGCTCACCCGGGACTAGCGAGGCAGATACGCAGTATTTT. As protein: CASSPGTSEADTQYF.

V is TRBV7-3 and J is TRBJ1-1; D is unresolved. V shed 3 bases and J shed 1 base, with 6 bases lying between them. Germline V CDR1 and CDR2: SGHTA, FQGTGA. CDR3 length equals 13 residues. The CDR3: CASSFGKNTEAFF. The CDR3 coding sequence is TGTGCCAGCAGCTTTGGGAAGAACACTGAAGCTTTCTTT.

The chain has TRBV27 and TRBJ2-1; maybe TRBD1 (5 bases). The V end was cut by 6 bases, the J end by 12 bases, with 15 bases between. Germline V gene data show CDR1 as MNHEY and CDR2 as SMNVEV (reference sequence). CDR3 length: 12 amino acids. The CDR3 coding sequence is TGTGCCAGCAGCCCAATTAGGGGCGGGCAGTTCTTC. Its protein is CASSPIRGGQFF.

This chain connects TRBV11-2 to TRBJ2-1, with TRBD1 matching 8 bases. CDR1 is SGHAT, CDR2 FQNNGV, per germline. V trimming: 2 bases; J trimming: 4 bases; junction bases outside the gene matches: 4. The CDR3 totals 15 residues. For the CDR3, the DNA is TGTGCCAGCAGCTTAATGGGACAGGAGTACAATGAGCAGTTCTTC. As protein: CASSLMGQEYNEQFF.

The V call is TRBV5-4, the J call TRBJ2-7; 10 bases are shared with TRBD2. CDR1 and CDR2 from the germline V gene are SGHNT and YYREEE (reference sequence). V shed 4 bases and J 2 bases; nucleotides not matched to a gene: 6. The CDR3 has 15 residues. CDR3 nucleotides: TGTGCCAGCAGCAAACTAGCGGGGCCGACCTACGAGCAGTACTTC. Amino acids: CASSKLAGPTYEQYF.

The CDR3 bases are TGTGCCAGCAGCTTAGGCCCAGGGGGCTCTGGGGCCAACGTCCTGACTTTC. The encoded protein is CASSLGPGGSGANVLTF. The chain employs TRBV5-6 and TRBJ2-6; TRBD1 matches 7 bases. Trimming cost V 2 bases and J 0 bases; bases outside gene matches: 5. The germline V gene encodes CDR1 SGHDT and CDR2 YYEEEE. CDR3 size: 17 residues.

The V call is TRBV15, the J call TRBJ2-1, with 9 bases lining up with TRBD1. Looked up from germline, CDR1 is LNHNV and CDR2 is YYDKDF (reference sequence). This CDR3 is 14 amino acids long. Unmatched junction bases numbered 7, after V lost 6 bases and J lost 7 bases. The CDR3 nucleotides are TGTGCCACCAGGGGACAGGGTAGGTGGAATGAGCAGTTCTTC. Amino acids: CATRGQGRWNEQFF.

Comment on this clone: Other DNA sequences of this sample code for an identical CDR3. The chain is built from TRBV7-6 and TRBJ2-1; a weak D match, TRBD2 (6 bases). The CDR3 runs to 15 residues. V lost 1 base to trimming and J lost 0 bases, with 7 bases between them. CDR1 and CDR2 from the germline V gene are SGHVS and FNYEAQ. The CDR3 DNA follows: TGTGCCAGCAGCTTAGTAGCGGTCTCCTACAATGAGCAGTTCTTC. Translated, it gives CASSLVAVSYNEQFF. Using reference TRBV7-6 and TRBJ2-1 for the parts outside the CDR3, the full variable domain is GAGVSQSPRYKVTKRGQDVALRCDPISGHVSLYWYRQALGQGPEFLTYFNYEAQQDKSGLPNDRFSAERPEGSISTLTIQRTEQRDSAMYRCASSLVAVSYNEQFFGPGTRLTVL.